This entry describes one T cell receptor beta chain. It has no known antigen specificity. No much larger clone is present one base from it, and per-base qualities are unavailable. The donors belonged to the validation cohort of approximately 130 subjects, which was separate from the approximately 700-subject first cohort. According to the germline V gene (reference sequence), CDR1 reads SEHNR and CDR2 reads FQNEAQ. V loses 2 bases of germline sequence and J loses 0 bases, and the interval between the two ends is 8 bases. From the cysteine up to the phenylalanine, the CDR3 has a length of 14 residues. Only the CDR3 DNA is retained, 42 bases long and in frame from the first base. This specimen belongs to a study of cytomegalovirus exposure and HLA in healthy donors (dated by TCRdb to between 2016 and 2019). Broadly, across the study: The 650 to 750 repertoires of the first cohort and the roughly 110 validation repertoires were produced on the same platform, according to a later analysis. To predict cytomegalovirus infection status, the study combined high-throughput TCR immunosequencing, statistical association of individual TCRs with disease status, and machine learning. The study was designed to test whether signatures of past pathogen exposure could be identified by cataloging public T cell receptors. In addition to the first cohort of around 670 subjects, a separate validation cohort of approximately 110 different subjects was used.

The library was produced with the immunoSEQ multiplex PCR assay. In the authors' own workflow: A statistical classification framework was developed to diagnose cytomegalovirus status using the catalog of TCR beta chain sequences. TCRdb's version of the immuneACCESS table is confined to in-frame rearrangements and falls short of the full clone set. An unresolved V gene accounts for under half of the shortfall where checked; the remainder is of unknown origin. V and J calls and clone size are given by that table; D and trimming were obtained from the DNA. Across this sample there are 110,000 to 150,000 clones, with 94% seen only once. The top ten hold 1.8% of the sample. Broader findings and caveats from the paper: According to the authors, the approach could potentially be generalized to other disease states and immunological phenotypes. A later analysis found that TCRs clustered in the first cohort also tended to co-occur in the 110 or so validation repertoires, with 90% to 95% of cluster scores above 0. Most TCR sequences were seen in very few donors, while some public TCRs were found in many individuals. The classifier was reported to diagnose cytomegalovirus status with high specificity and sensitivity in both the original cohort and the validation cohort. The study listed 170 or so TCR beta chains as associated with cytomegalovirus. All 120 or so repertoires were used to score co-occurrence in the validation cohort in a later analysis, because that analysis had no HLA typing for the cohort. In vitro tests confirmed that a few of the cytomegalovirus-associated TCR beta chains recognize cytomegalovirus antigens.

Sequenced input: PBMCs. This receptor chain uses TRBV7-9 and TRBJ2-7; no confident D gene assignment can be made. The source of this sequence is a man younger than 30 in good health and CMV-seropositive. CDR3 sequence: CASSLSLRSYEQYF. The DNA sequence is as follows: TGTGCCAGCAGCTTATCCCTTCGCTCCTACGAGCAGTACTTC. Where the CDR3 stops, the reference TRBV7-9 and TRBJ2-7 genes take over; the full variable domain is DTGVSQNPRHKITKRGQNVTFRCDPISEHNRLYWYRQTLGQGPEFLTYFQNEAQLEKSRLLSDRFSAERPKGSFSTLEIQRTEQGDSAMYLCASSLSLRSYEQYFGPGTRLTVT.